The 27 T cell receptor beta chains presented below share a single source sample, sequenced in a study of read filtering for tumor transcriptome and immune sequencing. Molecular barcoded adaptors covering alpha/delta and beta/gamma chains were used on roughly 400 ng RNA. TCRdb reanalysed the reads using MiXCR and keeps one entry per CDR3 protein. The repertoire consists of some 80,000 distinct CDR3 sequences, with 12% occurring once and the leading ten covering 15%. The sample taken for sequencing was a population of CD138-negative cells sorted from bone marrow. The receptor source for this set is a donor aged 40 or older with multiple myeloma.

As concerns this clonotype: With a far larger clone one base away, a read error is the likely cause. CDR3: CSVGAGLSEAYF. CDR3 sequence (DNA): TGCAGCGTTGGGGCAGGGTTAAGTGAAGCTTACTTT. V gene TRBV29-1 combines with J gene TRBJ1-6, with a tentative D call TRBD1 (5 bases). The CDR3 loop spans 12 amino acids. The V gene's germline CDR1 is SQVTM and CDR2 ANQGSEA.

In its sample, this clonotype was seen many times. DNA of the CDR3: TGCAGTGCTAGAGATGGCGGGAGCAGTCACGAGCAGTACTTC. It specifies CSARDGGSSHEQYF. The chain combines TRBV20-1 with TRBJ2-7; 7 bases are shared with TRBD2. CDR1 DFQATT and CDR2 SNEGSKA come from the germline V gene (reference sequence). CDR3 length: 14 amino acids. V was pared by 0 bases and J by 5 bases, with 7 bases of the junction left unmatched.

This clonotype was picked up many times. The V gene is TRBV7-9, the J gene TRBJ2-3; D is ambiguous. CDR3 length: 16 residues. V shed 2 bases and J shed 4 bases, with 16 bases lying between them. Germline loops: CDR1 SEHNR, CDR2 FQNEAQ (reference sequence). The CDR3 DNA follows: TGTGCCAGCAGCTTAATTCAAGCTATTAGATCAGATACGCAGTATTTT. Protein sequence: CASSLIQAIRSDTQYF.

Comment on this clonotype: The junction and the germline gene differ at one end; a read error may be behind it. V is TRBV3-1 and J is TRBJ1-5, with 12 bases aligning to TRBD1. CDR1 is LGHDT, CDR2 YNNKEL, per germline (reference sequence). The CDR3 covers 16 residues. The CDR3: CACSLGGQGATQPQHF. The CDR3 DNA reads TGTGCCTGCAGCCTCGGGGGACAGGGGGCAACTCAGCCCCAGCATTTT. Full variable domain (outside the CDR3, taken from reference TRBV3-1 and TRBJ1-5): DTAVSQTPKYLVTQMGNDKSIKCEQNLGHDTMYWYKQDSKKFLKIMFSYNNKELIINETVPNRFSPKSPDKAHLNLHINSLELGDSAVYFCACSLGGQGATQPQHFGDGTRLSIL.

This clonotype was seen at least ten times. The chain is built from TRBV28 and TRBJ1-5; no firm D call. The CDR3 is 13 residues long. The V gene's germline CDR1 is MDHEN and CDR2 SYDVKM. The V end lost 7 bases, the J end lost 4 bases, and 11 bases lay between the germline ends. CDR3 coding DNA: TGTGCCAGCACCCGACCCCCTAATCAGCCCCAGCATTTT. This gives the protein CASTRPPNQPQHF. The full variable domain, with the rest looked up from reference TRBV28 and TRBJ1-5, is DVKVTQSSRYLVKRTGEKVFLECVQDMDHENMFWYRQDPGLGLRLIYFSYDVKMKEKGDIPEGYSVSREKKERFSLILESASTNQTSMYLCASTRPPNQPQHFGDGTRLSIL.

This clonotype was seen many times. This CDR3 is CSARDQAGGTEAFF. The CDR3 DNA follows: TGCAGTGCTAGAGATCAGGCGGGGGGCACTGAAGCTTTCTTT. The chain recombines TRBV20-1 with TRBJ1-1; possible D gene TRBD1, 5 bases. There are 14 residues in the CDR3. With 0 bases removed from V and 4 bases from J, the gap between germline ends came to 12 bases. Per germline, CDR1 DFQATT and CDR2 SNEGSKA (reference sequence).

A remark on this clonotype: With a much larger clone just one base away, this may be a read error. The V call is TRBV6-1, the J call TRBJ1-2; maybe TRBD1 (6 bases). V dropped 4 bases and J dropped 5 bases, with 17 bases sitting between them. CDR3 size: 15 residues. Germline CDR1 is MNHNS and CDR2 is SASEGT. CDR3 sequence: CASSVRGGVPYGYTF. The CDR3 bases are TGTGCCAGCAGTGTAAGGGGGGGGGTCCCATATGGCTACACCTTC.

This clonotype was counted ten times or more. The J gene is TRBJ1-5, the V gene TRBV5-1; 7 bases are a match to TRBD1. This CDR3 contains 14 residues. Per the germline V gene, CDR1 is SGHRS and CDR2 is YFSETQ. V was pared by 4 bases and J by 6 bases, with 7 bases of the junction left unmatched. The CDR3 region has the DNA TGCGCCAGCAGCCCGGCAGGGGGGTTTCAGCCCCAGCATTTT. Protein: CASSPAGGFQPQHF.

In its sample, this clonotype was seen many times. The genes are TRBV6-6 and TRBJ2-1; D is possibly TRBD2 (6 bases). With 7 bases removed from V and 2 bases from J, the gap between germline ends came to 9 bases. The CDR3 runs 13 residues. CDR1 and CDR2 (germline): MNHNY, SVGAGI (reference sequence). CDR3 bases: TGTGCCAGCAACCGCGGGGCCTACAATGAGCAGTTCTTC. Its protein is CASNRGAYNEQFF.

This clonotype was detected many times. The chain uses TRBV6-5 and TRBJ2-7; TRBD1 matches at 9 bases. The CDR3 length is 14 residues. Germline CDR1 and CDR2: MNHEY and SVGAGI. J lost 1 base, V lost 7 bases, and 5 bases had no gene match. CDR3 region: CASTRTGASYEQYF. DNA for the CDR3: TGTGCCAGCACTAGGACAGGGGCTTCCTACGAGCAGTACTTC.

This clonotype has a count of ten or more. The V gene is TRBV20-1, the J gene TRBJ2-3, with unresolved D. Trimming removed 4 bases from V and 0 bases from J, with 5 bases in between. From germline, CDR1 is DFQATT and CDR2 SNEGSKA (reference sequence). The CDR3 spans 12 residues. As DNA, the CDR3 is TGCAGTGCTATGGGCAGCACAGATACGCAGTATTTT. It translates to CSAMGSTDTQYF.

This clonotype was detected ten times or more. The rearrangement links TRBV27 to TRBJ1-1, with TRBD1 identical over 7 bases. CDR1 is MNHEY and CDR2 is SMNVEV in the germline V gene (reference sequence). The CDR3 has 18 residues. J lost 0 bases, V lost 5 bases, and 15 bases had no gene match. The CDR3 is CASSPRGTAGHMNTEAFF. CDR3 coding DNA: TGTGCCAGCAGTCCCCGCGGGACAGCCGGGCACATGAACACTGAAGCTTTCTTT.

This clonotype was recorded many times. The chain couples TRBV6-1 to TRBJ2-1; D remains unclear. Per the germline V gene, CDR1 is MNHNS and CDR2 is SASEGT. The CDR3 is 14 amino acids. V lost 2 bases and J 2 bases, leaving 7 bases between the germline ends. The CDR3 is CASSESRTYNEQFF. In DNA form, the CDR3 reads TGTGCCAGCAGTGAAAGTAGGACCTACAATGAGCAGTTCTTC.

Many counts were recorded for this clonotype. The rearrangement links TRBV29-1 to TRBJ2-7; maybe TRBD2 (7 bases). The V and J ends lost 0 bases and 6 bases respectively, with 21 bases between them. Germline assignment: CDR1 SQVTM and CDR2 ANQGSEA. CDR3 length: 16 residues. The CDR3 spells CSVEDSEGGGLGEQYF. CDR3 nucleotide sequence: TGCAGCGTTGAAGATTCTGAGGGGGGGGGCCTGGGCGAGCAGTACTTC.

This clonotype was counted ten times or more. This rearrangement joins TRBV20-1 to TRBJ2-2; D uncertain. V lost 1 base and J 2 bases, leaving 5 bases between the germline ends. The CDR3 spans 13 residues. CDR1 is DFQATT, CDR2 SNEGSKA, per germline (reference sequence). The CDR3 loop is CSARGGNTGELFF. CDR3 DNA sequence: TGCAGTGCTAGAGGGGGTAACACCGGGGAGCTGTTTTTT.

This clonotype was detected many times. CDR3 sequence: CASSPTPVEGGTDTQYF. The CDR3 DNA reads as TGCGCCAGCAGCCCTACTCCGGTCGAGGGCGGCACAGATACGCAGTATTTT. The rearrangement joins TRBV5-1 to TRBJ2-3; maybe TRBD2 (5 bases). The V gene lost 4 bases and the J gene lost 1 base, with 19 bases spanning the gap. Germline CDR1 reads SGHRS; CDR2 reads YFSETQ. The CDR3 is 17 residues long.

The chain recombines TRBV20-1 with TRBJ2-4, with D possibly matching TRBD1 (6 bases). The length of the CDR3 is 15 residues. The germline V gene has CDR1 DFQATT and CDR2 SNEGSKA (reference sequence). V was pared by 2 bases and J by 2 bases, with 13 bases between. This chain's CDR3 is CSARNSQGSKNIQYF. The CDR3 nucleotides are TGCAGTGCTAGAAATTCACAGGGCTCCAAAAACATTCAGTACTTC.

This clonotype has a count of ten or more. J is TRBJ2-7 and V is TRBV3-1; 14 bases align to TRBD2. CDR3 size: 16 residues. The germline V gene encodes CDR1 LGHDT and CDR2 YNNKEL (reference sequence). J lost 3 bases, V lost 1 base, and 2 bases had no gene match. Written as DNA, the CDR3 is TGTGCCAGCAGCCAAGCCGGACTAGCGGGAGGCTACGAGCAGTACTTC. This translates into CASSQAGLAGGYEQYF.

This clonotype was observed many times. The chain carries TRBV27 and TRBJ1-4, with TRBD1 matching 7 bases. Germline CDR1 is MNHEY and CDR2 is SMNVEV (reference sequence). The trim removed 4 bases at V and 3 bases at J, leaving 5 bases unmatched. CDR3 length: 15 amino acids. The DNA for the CDR3 is TGTGCCAGCAGTTCGATGGGGACAGCTAATGAAAAACTGTTTTTT. This codes for CASSSMGTANEKLFF.

On this clonotype: A much more abundant neighbour one base away suggests this may be a read error. The gene calls are TRBV20-1 and TRBJ1-1; D unclear. Germline CDR1 reads DFQATT; CDR2 reads SNEGSKA (reference sequence). The CDR3 extends over 16 amino acids. V dropped 3 bases and J dropped 3 bases, with 20 bases sitting between them. CDR3 region: CSASTRVLYVDTEAFF. In nucleotides, the CDR3 is TGCAGTGCTAGCACCCGGGTCCTATATGTGGACACTGAAGCTTTCTTT.

This clonotype was detected ten times or more. The chain joins TRBV7-2 to TRBJ1-4; a weak D match, TRBD1 (6 bases). This CDR3 has 16 amino acids. Trimming removed 5 bases at V and 8 bases at J, with 21 bases between. Germline CDR1 SGHTA, CDR2 FQGNSA. The DNA for the CDR3 is TGTGCCAGCAGCGGAGGGCTGGGGGGCGCACGAGAAAAACTGTTTTTT. This sequence encodes CASSGGLGGAREKLFF.

This clonotype was observed many times. The CDR3 protein is CASSYSWTSGELFF. As DNA, the CDR3 is TGTGCCAGCAGTTACTCCTGGACCTCTGGGGAGCTGTTTTTT. The chain employs TRBV6-5 and TRBJ2-2; D is unclear. CDR1 is MNHEY, CDR2 SVGAGI, per germline. CDR3 length equals 14 residues. The ends were cut back, 0 bases at V and 8 bases at J, with 10 bases in the middle.

This clonotype was seen more than once but under ten times. A much larger clone lies a single base off, so this may be a read error. This chain links TRBV2 with TRBJ2-5, with D unresolved. Germline V CDR1 and CDR2: SNHLY, FYNNEI. The CDR3 length is 14 residues. The CDR3 spells CASSGGVLREAQYF. Written as DNA, the CDR3 is TGTGCCAGCAGTGGAGGCGTCCTAAGAGAGGCCCAGTACTTC.

Many counts were recorded for this clonotype. The rearrangement uses TRBV29-1 and TRBJ1-4; tentative D call: TRBD1 (6 bases). Trimming took 7 bases from V and 3 from J, leaving 15 bases between them. The germline V gene encodes CDR1 SQVTM and CDR2 ANQGSEA. CDR3 length equals 14 residues. This CDR3 reads CSAQQGVANEKLFF. The CDR3 DNA reads as TGCAGCGCCCAACAGGGCGTCGCTAATGAAAAACTGTTTTTT.

This clonotype was observed at least ten times. The CDR3 region has the DNA TGTGCCAGCCGACAATGGAACACTGAAGCTTTCTTT. It encodes CASRQWNTEAFF. The chain has TRBV2 and TRBJ1-1; no firm D call. The CDR3 extends over 12 amino acids. V was clipped by 8 bases and J by 1 base, with 8 bases between them. The germline CDR1 and CDR2 sequences are SNHLY and FYNNEI.

The sample holds many counts of this clonotype. The rearrangement links TRBV4-2 to TRBJ2-6, with TRBD1 as a possible D gene (6 bases). Per germline, CDR1 LGHNA and CDR2 YNFKEQ. The CDR3 spans 18 residues. V was pared by 3 bases and J by 1 base, with 16 bases between. For the CDR3, the DNA is TGTGCCAGCAGCCAGCCAGGCAGGGGCCAATCTGGGGCCAACGTCCTGACTTTC. Protein sequence: CASSQPGRGQSGANVLTF.

This clonotype occurred many times. The rearrangement links TRBV7-2 to TRBJ2-2, with TRBD1 matching over 9 bases. The V and J ends lost 5 bases and 5 bases, in that order; junction bases with no gene match: 6. Germline values: CDR1 SGHTA, CDR2 FQGNSA. This CDR3 has 15 amino acids. CDR3 residues: CASSKQGAETGELFF. The CDR3 DNA is TGTGCCAGCAGCAAACAGGGGGCTGAAACCGGGGAGCTGTTTTTT.